The 26 T cell receptor beta chains reported below all come from one sample, sequenced in a study of regulatory T cells in long-lasting Graves disease. In building TCR beta libraries, iRepertoire HTBI primers were used together with Arm-PCR of CDR3 regions. From the multiplex PCR reads, TCRdb called clonotypes with MiXCR, one entry per CDR3 protein. The sample consists of approximately 300,000 distinct CDR3 sequences, roughly 18% of them appearing once. Time point given: newly diagnosed GD, antithyroid drugs for less than 3 months. The TCR library was prepared using RNA isolated from PBMCs. Here the sequenced sample was peripheral blood mononuclear cells (PBMCs), taken at new diagnosis, from a patient treated with antithyroid drugs. The receptors derive from a female donor with Graves disease.

This clonotype was picked up a small number of times. V gene TRBV19 combines with J gene TRBJ2-6, with TRBD2 matching over 8 bases. After removal of 5 bases from V and 0 bases from J, the junction contained 6 bases not matched to a gene. Germline CDR1 is LNHDA and CDR2 is SQIVND (reference sequence). This CDR3 spans 17 amino acids. CDR3 in DNA: TGTGCCAGTAGTCGGGAGGGGTGGTTCTCTGGGGCCAACGTCCTGACTTTC. As protein: CASSREGWFSGANVLTF.

This clonotype has a count of ten or more. The CDR3 reads CSSREPSSYNEQFF. CDR3 DNA sequence: TGCAGCTCCCGTGAGCCTAGCTCCTACAATGAGCAGTTCTTC. The V call is TRBV20-1, the J call TRBJ2-1; D remains unclear. The CDR3 length is 14 residues. CDR1 DFQATT and CDR2 SNEGSKA come from the germline V gene (reference sequence).

This clonotype was recorded at least ten times. This chain connects TRBV7-9 to TRBJ2-3, with 8 bases matching TRBD2. V gave up 10 bases and J gave up 6 bases; unmatched junction bases: 9. This CDR3 region has 13 residues. Germline V gives CDR1 SEHNR, CDR2 FQNEAQ (reference sequence). The CDR3 DNA is TGTGCCACCCTGGCGGGAGGATTGGATACGCAGTATTTT. Its protein product is CATLAGGLDTQYF.

This clonotype was observed a few times. The chain employs TRBV12-3 or TRBV12-4 and TRBJ2-3, with 14 bases lining up with TRBD2. The better agreement between TRBJ2-5 and the DNA end casts doubt on the J call. CDR3 length: 15 residues. Here the CDR3 reads CASSHRTSGRETQYF. The CDR3, as DNA: TGTGCCAGCAGCCACCGGACTAGCGGGAGGGAGACCCAGTACTTC.

This clonotype was found many times. The rearrangement joins TRBV27 to TRBJ1-2, with D tentatively TRBD1 (5 bases). In germline, CDR1 is MNHEY, CDR2 SMNVEV (reference sequence). The CDR3 sequence is 13 residues long. V was pared by 7 bases and J by 1 base, with 10 bases between. The CDR3 bases are TGTGCCAGCACGGGGGACGTTAACTATGGCTACACCTTC. It is translated as CASTGDVNYGYTF.

This clonotype was seen ten or more times. The chain links TRBV5-1 to TRBJ2-7, with TRBD1 as a possible D gene (6 bases). This CDR3 is 15 amino acids long. CDR1 is SGHRS and CDR2 is YFSETQ in the germline V gene. V lost 4 bases and J lost 1, with 15 bases in between. The CDR3 sequence: CASSRDRRASYEQYF. The CDR3 DNA is TGCGCCAGCAGCCGTGACAGGAGAGCTTCCTACGAGCAGTACTTC.

This clonotype was detected many times. This chain uses TRBV2 with TRBJ1-1; D gene ambiguous. The CDR3 is 14 amino acids. Germline CDR1 reads SNHLY; CDR2 reads FYNNEI. Deletions cut 6 bases from V and 5 bases from J, with 16 bases between. The CDR3, as DNA: TGTGCCAGCAGGGCACGAATAGGAGAGACTGAAGCTTTCTTT. Its translation: CASRARIGETEAFF.

The sample holds many counts of this clonotype. The V and J genes are TRBV2 and TRBJ2-5; D is possibly TRBD2 (6 bases). V was cut by 8 bases and J by 0 bases, with 16 bases left in between. CDR3 length: 15 residues. Germline CDR1 and CDR2: SNHLY and FYNNEI. Here the CDR3 reads CASRGVREYQETQYF. CDR3 DNA sequence: TGTGCCAGCCGCGGGGTGAGGGAGTACCAAGAGACCCAGTACTTC.

The chain couples TRBV11-2 to TRBJ2-1, with 12 bases matching TRBD2. CDR1 and CDR2 from the germline V gene are SGHAT and FQNNGV. The CDR3 loop spans 17 amino acids. Losses at the gene ends were 2 bases for V and 2 bases for J; bases not matched to a gene: 4. CDR3 amino acids: CASSLHGTSGPYNEQFF. The CDR3 nucleotides read TGTGCCAGCAGCTTACATGGGACTAGCGGGCCCTACAATGAGCAGTTCTTC.

At least ten counts were recorded for this clonotype. The V call is TRBV20-1, the J call TRBJ1-5; no firm D call. Germline V CDR1 and CDR2: DFQATT, SNEGSKA (reference sequence). V was cut by 0 bases and J by 9 bases, with 24 bases left in between. CDR3 length: 17 amino acids. The CDR3 region has the DNA TGCAGTGCTAGAGACCCTCGAACTGGGCCGACTCGTGGGCCCCAGCATTTT. This encodes CSARDPRTGPTRGPQHF.

The table lists this clonotype with many counts. The CDR3 sequence: CATSGRYNEQFF. For the CDR3, the DNA is TGTGCCACTAGCGGGAGGTACAATGAGCAGTTCTTC. The V gene is TRBV6-1, the J gene TRBJ2-1, with 11 bases fitting TRBD2. The ends lost 10 bases at V and 4 bases at J; junction bases unmatched: 0. CDR1 is MNHNS, CDR2 SASEGT, per germline. The CDR3 consists of 12 residues.

The table lists this clonotype with many counts. The rearrangement links TRBV6-5 to TRBJ1-4; D call uncertain. With 0 bases removed from V and 5 bases from J, the gap between germline ends came to 19 bases. The CDR3 runs 18 residues. The V gene's germline CDR1 is MNHEY and CDR2 SVGAGI. This CDR3 reads CASSYSMGHGSGNEKLFF. The CDR3 coding sequence is TGTGCCAGCAGTTACTCCATGGGCCACGGATCAGGAAATGAAAAACTGTTTTTT.

This clonotype has a count of ten or more. V is TRBV6-1 and J is TRBJ2-7; 7 bases line up with TRBD1. Germline assignment: CDR1 MNHNS and CDR2 SASEGT. J gave up 1 base and V 3 bases, and 6 bases lay outside the gene matches. The CDR3 contains 15 residues. The CDR3 protein is CASSESTGSSYEQYF. Written as DNA, the CDR3 is TGTGCCAGCAGTGAGTCGACAGGGTCTTCCTACGAGCAGTACTTC.

The V and J genes are TRBV28 and TRBJ1-5; the D is unclear. Germline V gene data show CDR1 as MDHEN and CDR2 as SYDVKM. The CDR3 length is 13 residues. V was pared by 8 bases and J by 6 bases, with 14 bases between. The CDR3 is CASREGWSQPQHF. The CDR3 region has the DNA TGTGCCAGCCGGGAGGGATGGAGTCAGCCCCAGCATTTT.

This clonotype was counted ten times or more. V and J are TRBV9 and TRBJ2-2; weak D call: TRBD2 (6 bases). Trimming removed 4 bases from V and 5 bases from J, with 18 bases in between. Germline lookup yields CDR1 SGDLS and CDR2 YYNGEE. This CDR3 spans 16 amino acids. CDR3 bases: TGTGCCAGCAGCCCTACTTCGGGAGTAAATACCGGGGAGCTGTTTTTT. Encoded protein: CASSPTSGVNTGELFF.

The CDR3 sequence is CASSFLYAGGNPDTQYF. The CDR3 DNA is TGTGCCAGCAGTTTTCTTTATGCGGGAGGTAATCCAGATACGCAGTATTTT. The V call is TRBV28, the J call TRBJ2-3; 8 bases agree with TRBD2. CDR3 length: 17 amino acids. V lost 3 bases to trimming and J lost 4 bases; unmatched junction nucleotides: 12. Germline V gives CDR1 MDHEN, CDR2 SYDVKM.

This clonotype was observed at least ten times. The rearrangement joins TRBV6-2 or TRBV6-3 to TRBJ2-3, with a weak D call TRBD2 (6 bases). The CDR3 is 15 residues long. V lost 6 bases to trimming and J lost 0 bases, with 13 bases between them. In germline, CDR1 is MNHEY, CDR2 SVGEGT. CDR3 sequence (DNA): TGTGCCAGCAGATGGGACTCCGGGAGCACAGATACGCAGTATTTT. Its translation is CASRWDSGSTDTQYF.

The chain carries TRBV9 and TRBJ1-1; no clear D. Germline CDR1 is SGDLS and CDR2 is YYNGEE. Trimming removed 2 bases at V and 0 bases at J, with 8 bases between. CDR3 length equals 14 residues. The CDR3 DNA follows: TGTGCCAGCAGCGTTGAGTCAATGAACACTGAAGCTTTCTTT. Protein product: CASSVESMNTEAFF.

The genes are TRBV20-1 and TRBJ1-2; D possibly corresponds to TRBD1 (6 bases). Per the germline V gene, CDR1 is DFQATT and CDR2 is SNEGSKA (reference sequence). Trimming removed 8 bases from V and 4 bases from J, with 14 bases in between. CDR3 length equals 12 residues. As DNA, the CDR3 is TGCAGTCGCTCGCAGGGGTCCTATGGCTACACCTTC. This codes for CSRSQGSYGYTF.

In its sample, this clonotype was seen many times. The V gene is TRBV28, the J gene TRBJ2-1; weak D call: TRBD1 (5 bases). This CDR3 region has 15 residues. Germline CDR1 and CDR2: MDHEN and SYDVKM. Trimming removed 5 bases at V and 7 bases at J, with 18 bases between. The DNA for the CDR3 is TGTGCCAGCAGTGGACAAGGCGGTTCACGAAATGAGCAGTTCTTC. It specifies CASSGQGGSRNEQFF.

At least ten counts were recorded for this clonotype. The chain is built from TRBV9 and TRBJ2-4; D is ambiguous. The CDR3 runs 14 residues. Trimming shortened V by 0 bases and J by 2 bases, and 6 bases separated the two germline ends. CDR1 is SGDLS, CDR2 YYNGEE, per germline. The CDR3 sequence is CASSVGHTKNIQYF. The CDR3 DNA reads as TGTGCCAGCAGCGTAGGGCATACCAAAAACATTCAGTACTTC.

A few counts support this clonotype. One junction end disagrees with the germline gene, perhaps due to a read error. The genes are TRBV29-1 and TRBJ2-2, with D perhaps TRBD2 (6 bases). The germline CDR1 and CDR2 sequences are SQVTM and ANQGSEA. The CDR3 sequence is 17 residues long. CDR3 DNA: TGCAGCGTTGAAACGCGGGCTAGCGTGATGAGCACCGGGGAGCTGTCTTTT. This sequence encodes CSVETRASVMSTGELSF.

This clonotype was detected ten times or more. CDR3 nucleotides: TGTGCCACCAGTGATTTAGGGGACAACTATGGCTACACCTTC. Translated: CATSDLGDNYGYTF. The rearrangement uses TRBV24-1 and TRBJ1-2; a weak D match, TRBD1 (5 bases). Trimming took 1 base from V and 2 from J, leaving 7 bases between them. This CDR3 is 14 amino acids long. Germline-derived CDR1 and CDR2 are KGHDR and SFDVKD.

In this sample, this clonotype turned up a few times. The DNA for the CDR3 is TGTGCCACTGCGCGGGACAGGGGGCTTGAGACCCAGTACTTC. Amino acid sequence: CATARDRGLETQYF. The J gene is TRBJ2-5, the V gene TRBV15; 12 bases fit TRBD1. V lost 9 bases, J lost 5 bases, and 7 bases stayed unmatched. This CDR3 is built from 14 residues. Germline V lookup: CDR1 LNHNV, CDR2 YYDKDF (reference sequence).

This clonotype has ten or more counts. V is TRBV6-1 and J is TRBJ1-2; D call uncertain. V lost 8 bases and J 5 bases, leaving 12 bases between the germline ends. The V gene's germline CDR1 is MNHNS and CDR2 SASEGT. The CDR3 has 12 amino acids. CDR3 region: CASRFQQYGYTF. The DNA for the CDR3 is TGTGCCAGCCGGTTTCAGCAGTATGGCTACACCTTC.

V is TRBV29-1 and J is TRBJ2-7; TRBD2 matches 8 bases. The germline V gene has CDR1 SQVTM and CDR2 ANQGSEA. The CDR3 covers 14 residues. The trim removed 4 bases at V and 0 bases at J, leaving 5 bases unmatched. The CDR3 coding sequence is TGCAGCGTTGGTAGCGGGGTGGGCTCCTACGAGCAGTACTTC. Translated: CSVGSGVGSYEQYF.